This TCR beta chain was found in a study of vaccination and CD4 T cells after COVID-19. Across the whole study: The post-COVID samples were taken a median approximately 100 days after diagnosis, anywhere from 35 to 161. A median of around 73 days (range 14 to 241) separated dose two from the taking of post-vaccine samples. Overlapping SARS-CoV-2, HCoV-NL63, HCoV-OC43 and HCoV-229E spike peptides were used to stimulate cells.

The study sequenced cultured CD4+ T cell DNA using the Oncomine TCR Beta short-read assay. Cultured CD4+ T cells were the source of extracted genomic DNA. Each CDR3 protein is one row after TCRdb ran MiXCR on the PCR reads. The profile shows about 23,000 distinct CDR3 sequences, less than 35% of them singletons. In the case of this clonotype: Its antigen is not known.

Time point here: late sampling 161 to 241 days after vaccination in a few convalescent patients. Noted treatment: approximately nine-day PBMC culture with coronavirus spike peptide pools or control peptides (ViraFEST assay). Source: CD4+ T cells from blood, cultured in vitro, taken about 7 months after SARS-CoV-2 vaccination. The source is a human donor who had recovered from COVID-19.

CDR3 residues: CASSLGTFNTGELFF. The CDR3 DNA reads TGTGCCAGCAGCTTAGGGACGTTCAACACCGGGGAGCTGTTTTTT. This chain connects TRBV7-2 to TRBJ2-2; D remains unclear. The germline V gene encodes CDR1 SGHTA and CDR2 FQGNSA. This CDR3 region has 15 residues. V shed 1 base and J shed 2 bases, with 8 bases lying between them. Full variable domain (missing parts from reference TRBV7-2 and TRBJ2-2): GAGVSQSPSNKVTEKGKDVELRCDPISGHTALYWYRQSLGQGLEFLIYFQGNSAPDKSGLPSDRFSAERTGGSVSTLTIQRTQQEDSAVYLCASSLGTFNTGELFFGEGSRLTVL.